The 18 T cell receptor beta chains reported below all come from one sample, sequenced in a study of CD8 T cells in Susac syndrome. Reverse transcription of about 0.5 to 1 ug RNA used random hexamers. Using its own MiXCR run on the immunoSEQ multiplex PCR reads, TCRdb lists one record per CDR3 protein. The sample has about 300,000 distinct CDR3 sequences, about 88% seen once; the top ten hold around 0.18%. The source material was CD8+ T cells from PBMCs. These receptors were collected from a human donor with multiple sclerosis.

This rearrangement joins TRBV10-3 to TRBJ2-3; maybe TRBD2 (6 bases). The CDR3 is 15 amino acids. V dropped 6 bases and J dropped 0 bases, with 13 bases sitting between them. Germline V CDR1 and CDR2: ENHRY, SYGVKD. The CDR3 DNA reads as TGTGCCATCAGCCCGGGACTCGCTAGCACAGATACGCAGTATTTT. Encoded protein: CAISPGLASTDTQYF.

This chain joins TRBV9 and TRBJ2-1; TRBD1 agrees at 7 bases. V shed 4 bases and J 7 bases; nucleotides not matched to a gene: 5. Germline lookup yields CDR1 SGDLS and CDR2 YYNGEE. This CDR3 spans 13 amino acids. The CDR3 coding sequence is TGTGCCAGCAGCTCTAGGGGGCAGAATGAGCAGTTCTTC. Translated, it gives CASSSRGQNEQFF. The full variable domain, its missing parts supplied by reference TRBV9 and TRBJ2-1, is DSGVTQTPKHLITATGQRVTLRCSPRSGDLSVYWYQQSLDQGLQFLIQYYNGEERAKGNILERFSAQQFPDLHSELNLSSLELGDSALYFCASSSRGQNEQFFGPGTRLTVL.

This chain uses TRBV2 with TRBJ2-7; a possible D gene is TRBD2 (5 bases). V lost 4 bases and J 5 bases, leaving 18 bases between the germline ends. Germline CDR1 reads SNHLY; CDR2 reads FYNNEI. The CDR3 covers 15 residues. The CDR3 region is CASSVFLGEEHEQYF. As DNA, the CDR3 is TGTGCCAGCAGTGTGTTTTTGGGAGAAGAGCACGAGCAGTACTTC.

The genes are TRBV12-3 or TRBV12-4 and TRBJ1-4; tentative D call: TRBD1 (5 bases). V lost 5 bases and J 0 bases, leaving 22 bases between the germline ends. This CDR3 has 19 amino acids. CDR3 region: CASSPSGTQSPTTNEKLFF. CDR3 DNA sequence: TGTGCCAGCAGTCCCTCCGGGACTCAATCCCCCACAACTAATGAAAAACTGTTTTTT.

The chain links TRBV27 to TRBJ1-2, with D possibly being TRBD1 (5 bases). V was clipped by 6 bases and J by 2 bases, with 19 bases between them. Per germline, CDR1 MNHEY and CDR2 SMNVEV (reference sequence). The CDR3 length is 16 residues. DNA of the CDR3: TGTGCCAGCAGCTCACGAGGTGCAGGGCTGAACTATGGCTACACCTTC. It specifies CASSSRGAGLNYGYTF.

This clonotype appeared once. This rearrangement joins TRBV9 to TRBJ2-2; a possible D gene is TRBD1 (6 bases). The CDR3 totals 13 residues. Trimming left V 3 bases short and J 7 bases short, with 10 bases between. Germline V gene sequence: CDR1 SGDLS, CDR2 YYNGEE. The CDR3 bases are TGTGCCAGCAGCGGGGACATTGGCGGGGAGCTGTTTTTT. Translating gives CASSGDIGGELFF. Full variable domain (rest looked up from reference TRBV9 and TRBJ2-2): DSGVTQTPKHLITATGQRVTLRCSPRSGDLSVYWYQQSLDQGLQFLIQYYNGEERAKGNILERFSAQQFPDLHSELNLSSLELGDSALYFCASSGDIGGELFFGEGSRLTVL.

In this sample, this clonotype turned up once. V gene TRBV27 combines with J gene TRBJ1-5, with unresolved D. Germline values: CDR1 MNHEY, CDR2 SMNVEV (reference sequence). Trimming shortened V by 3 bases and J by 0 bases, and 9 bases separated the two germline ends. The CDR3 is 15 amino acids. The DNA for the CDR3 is TGTGCCAGCAGTTTGAAGAGCTTTAGCAATCAGCCCCAGCATTTT. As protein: CASSLKSFSNQPQHF.

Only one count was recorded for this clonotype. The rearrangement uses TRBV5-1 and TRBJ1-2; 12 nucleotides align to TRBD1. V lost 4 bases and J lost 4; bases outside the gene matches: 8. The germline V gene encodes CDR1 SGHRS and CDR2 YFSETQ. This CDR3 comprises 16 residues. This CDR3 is CASSVLPGQGAYGYTF. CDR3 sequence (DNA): TGCGCCAGCAGCGTTTTACCGGGACAGGGGGCCTATGGCTACACCTTC.

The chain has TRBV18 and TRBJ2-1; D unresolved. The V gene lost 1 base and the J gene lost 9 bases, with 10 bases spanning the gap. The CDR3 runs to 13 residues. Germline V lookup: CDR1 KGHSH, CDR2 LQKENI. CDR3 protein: CASSPLKWSEQFF. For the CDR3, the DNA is TGTGCCAGCTCACCACTGAAGTGGTCTGAGCAGTTCTTC.

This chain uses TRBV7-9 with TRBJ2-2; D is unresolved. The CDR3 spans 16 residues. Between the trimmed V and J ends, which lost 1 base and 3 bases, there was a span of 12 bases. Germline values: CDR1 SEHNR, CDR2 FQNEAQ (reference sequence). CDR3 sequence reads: CASSLVGAEHTGELFF. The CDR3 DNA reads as TGTGCCAGCAGCTTAGTCGGCGCGGAGCACACCGGGGAGCTGTTTTTT.

CDR3 loop: CSAKGTDYNEQFF. CDR3 coding DNA: TGCAGTGCCAAAGGGACAGACTACAATGAGCAGTTCTTC. The V gene is TRBV20-1, the J gene TRBJ2-1; 7 bases fit TRBD1. The ends lost 6 bases at V and 3 bases at J; junction bases unmatched: 5. The CDR3 extends over 13 amino acids. Per germline, CDR1 DFQATT and CDR2 SNEGSKA (reference sequence).

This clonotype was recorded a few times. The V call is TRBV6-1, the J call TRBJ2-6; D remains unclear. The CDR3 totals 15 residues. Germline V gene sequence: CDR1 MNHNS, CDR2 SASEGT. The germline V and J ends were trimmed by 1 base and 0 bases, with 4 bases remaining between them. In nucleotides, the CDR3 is TGTGCCAGCAGTGAAGACAGCTCTGGGGCCAACGTCCTGACTTTC. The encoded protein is CASSEDSSGANVLTF.

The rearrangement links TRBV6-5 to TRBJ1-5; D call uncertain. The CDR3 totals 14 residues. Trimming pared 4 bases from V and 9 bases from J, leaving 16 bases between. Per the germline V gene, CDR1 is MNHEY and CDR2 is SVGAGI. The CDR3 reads CASSSGSDLSPQHF. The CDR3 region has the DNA TGTGCCAGCAGTTCCGGGTCAGATCTCTCGCCCCAGCATTTT.

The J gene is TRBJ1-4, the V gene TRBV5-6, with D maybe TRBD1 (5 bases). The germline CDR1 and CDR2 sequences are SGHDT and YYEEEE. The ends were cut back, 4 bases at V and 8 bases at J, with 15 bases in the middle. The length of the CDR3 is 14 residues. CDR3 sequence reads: CASSHGDGTEKLFF. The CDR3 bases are TGTGCCAGCAGCCACGGAGATGGGACCGAAAAACTGTTTTTT. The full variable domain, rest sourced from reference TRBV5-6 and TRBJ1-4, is DAGVTQSPTHLIKTRGQQVTLRCSPKSGHDTVSWYQQALGQGPQFIFQYYEEEERQRGNFPDRFSGHQFPNYSSELNVNALLLGDSALYLCASSHGDGTEKLFFGSGTQLSVL.

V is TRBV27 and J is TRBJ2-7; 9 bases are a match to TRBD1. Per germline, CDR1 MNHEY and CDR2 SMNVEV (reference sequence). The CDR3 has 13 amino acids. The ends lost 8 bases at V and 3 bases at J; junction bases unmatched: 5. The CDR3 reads CASGQGKFYEQYF. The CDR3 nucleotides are TGTGCCAGCGGACAGGGGAAGTTCTACGAGCAGTACTTC.

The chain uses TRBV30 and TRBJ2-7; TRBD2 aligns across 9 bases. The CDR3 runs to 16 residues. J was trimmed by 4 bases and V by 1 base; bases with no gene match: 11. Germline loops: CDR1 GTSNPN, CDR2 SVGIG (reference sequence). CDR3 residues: CAWSAMISGSPYEQYF. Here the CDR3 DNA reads TGTGCCTGGAGTGCGATGATTAGCGGGAGCCCTTACGAGCAGTACTTC. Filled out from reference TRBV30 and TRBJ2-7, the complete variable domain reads SQTIHQWPATLVQPVGSPLSLECTVEGTSNPNLYWYRQAAGRGLQLLFYSVGIGQISSEVPQNLSASRPQDRQFILSSKKLLLSDSGFYLCAWSAMISGSPYEQYFGPGTRLTVT.

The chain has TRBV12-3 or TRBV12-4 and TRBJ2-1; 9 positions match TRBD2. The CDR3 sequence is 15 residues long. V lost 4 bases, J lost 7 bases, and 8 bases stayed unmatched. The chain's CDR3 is CASSSAGGPLNEQFF. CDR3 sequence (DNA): TGTGCCAGCAGTTCTGCGGGAGGGCCTCTTAATGAGCAGTTCTTC.

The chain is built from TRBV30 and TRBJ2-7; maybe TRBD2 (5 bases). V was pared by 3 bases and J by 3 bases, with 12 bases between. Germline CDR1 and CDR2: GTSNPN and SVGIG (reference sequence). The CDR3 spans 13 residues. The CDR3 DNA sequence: TGTGCCTGGAGCCCCGGACTGATCTACGAGCAGTACTTC. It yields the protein CAWSPGLIYEQYF.